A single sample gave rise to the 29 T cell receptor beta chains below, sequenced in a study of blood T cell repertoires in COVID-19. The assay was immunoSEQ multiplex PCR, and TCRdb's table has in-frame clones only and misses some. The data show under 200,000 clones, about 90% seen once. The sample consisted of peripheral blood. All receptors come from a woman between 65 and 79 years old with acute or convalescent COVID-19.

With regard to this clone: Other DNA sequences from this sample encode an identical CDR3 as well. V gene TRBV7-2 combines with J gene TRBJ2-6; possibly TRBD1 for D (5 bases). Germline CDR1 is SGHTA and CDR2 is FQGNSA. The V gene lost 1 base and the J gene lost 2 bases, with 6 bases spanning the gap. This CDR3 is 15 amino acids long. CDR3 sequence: CASSLGGAGANVLTF. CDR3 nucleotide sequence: TGTGCCAGCAGCTTAGGGGGCGCTGGGGCCAACGTCCTGACTTTC.

The CDR3 protein is CASSQVGTSGNNEQFF. The CDR3 DNA reads TGCGCCAGCAGCCAAGTCGGGACTAGCGGAAACAATGAGCAGTTCTTC. The V call is TRBV4-3, the J call TRBJ2-1; the match to TRBD2 covers 11 bases. CDR3 length: 16 amino acids. Germline V lookup: CDR1 LGHNA, CDR2 YSLEER. Trimming cost V 1 base and J 5 bases; bases outside gene matches: 4.

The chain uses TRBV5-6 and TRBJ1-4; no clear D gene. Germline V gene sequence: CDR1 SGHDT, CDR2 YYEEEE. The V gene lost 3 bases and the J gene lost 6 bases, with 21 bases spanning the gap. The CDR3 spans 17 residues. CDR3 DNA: TGTGCCAGCAGCTGGGGAGTTTTGACTCCCGGGGATGAAAAACTGTTTTTT. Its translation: CASSWGVLTPGDEKLFF. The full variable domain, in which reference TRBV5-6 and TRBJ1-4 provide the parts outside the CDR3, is DAGVTQSPTHLIKTRGQQVTLRCSPKSGHDTVSWYQQALGQGPQFIFQYYEEEERQRGNFPDRFSGHQFPNYSSELNVNALLLGDSALYLCASSWGVLTPGDEKLFFGSGTQLSVL.

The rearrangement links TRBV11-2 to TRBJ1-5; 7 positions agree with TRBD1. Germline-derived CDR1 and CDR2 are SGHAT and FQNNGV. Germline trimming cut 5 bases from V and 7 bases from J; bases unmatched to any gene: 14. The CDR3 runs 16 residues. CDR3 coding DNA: TGTGCCAGCAGCCGAGGTGGCCAAGGGGGCTGGCAGCCCCAGCATTTT. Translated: CASSRGGQGGWQPQHF.

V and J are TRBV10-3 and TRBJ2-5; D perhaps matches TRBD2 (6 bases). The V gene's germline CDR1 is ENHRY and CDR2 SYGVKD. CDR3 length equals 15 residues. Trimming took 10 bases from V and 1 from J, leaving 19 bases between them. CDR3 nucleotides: TGTGCCAGCTCTTTCGGGAGCGATCTCCAAGAGACCCAGTACTTC. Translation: CASSFGSDLQETQYF.

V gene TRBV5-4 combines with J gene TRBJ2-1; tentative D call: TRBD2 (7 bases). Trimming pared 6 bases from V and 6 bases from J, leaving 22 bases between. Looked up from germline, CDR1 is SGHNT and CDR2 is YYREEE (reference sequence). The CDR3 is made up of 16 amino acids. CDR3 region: CASTTVGGRGVNEQFF. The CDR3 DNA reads TGTGCCAGCACTACAGTGGGGGGGCGAGGGGTCAATGAGCAGTTCTTC.

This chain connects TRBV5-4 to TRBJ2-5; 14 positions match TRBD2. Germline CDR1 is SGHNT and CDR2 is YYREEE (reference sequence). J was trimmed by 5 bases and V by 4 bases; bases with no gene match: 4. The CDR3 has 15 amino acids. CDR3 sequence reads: CASSPGLAGAETQYF. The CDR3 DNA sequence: TGTGCCAGCAGCCCGGGACTAGCGGGAGCTGAGACCCAGTACTTC.

Here the CDR3 reads CASRPLSGANTGELFF. CDR3 nucleotide sequence: TGCGCCAGCAGGCCCTTGAGCGGGGCAAACACCGGGGAGCTGTTTTTT. The rearrangement uses TRBV10-2 and TRBJ2-2, with 7 bases lining up with TRBD2. This CDR3 spans 16 amino acids. Germline V gene sequence: CDR1 WSHSY, CDR2 SAAADI. Trimming took 6 bases from V and 2 from J; bases not matched to a gene: 9.

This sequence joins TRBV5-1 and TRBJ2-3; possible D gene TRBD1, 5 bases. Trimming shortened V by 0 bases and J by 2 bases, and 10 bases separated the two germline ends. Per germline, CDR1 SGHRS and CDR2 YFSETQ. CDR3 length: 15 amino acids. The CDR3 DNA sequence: TGCGCCAGCAGCTTGGTTCGGACAACCACAGATACGCAGTATTTT. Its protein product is CASSLVRTTTDTQYF.

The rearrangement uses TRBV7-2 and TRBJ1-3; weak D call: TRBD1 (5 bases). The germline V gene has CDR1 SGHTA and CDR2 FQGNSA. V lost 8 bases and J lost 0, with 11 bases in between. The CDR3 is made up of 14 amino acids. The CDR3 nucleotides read TGTGCCAGCGGGGGGGGTTACTCTGGAAACACCATATATTTT. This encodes CASGGGYSGNTIYF.

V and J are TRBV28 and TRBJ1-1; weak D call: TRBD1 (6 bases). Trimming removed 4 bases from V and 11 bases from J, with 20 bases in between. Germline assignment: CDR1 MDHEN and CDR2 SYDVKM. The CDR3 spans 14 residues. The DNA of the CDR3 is TGTGCCAGCAGTTCCCCCGGGACAAACTTGGGGGCTTTCTTT. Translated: CASSSPGTNLGAFF.

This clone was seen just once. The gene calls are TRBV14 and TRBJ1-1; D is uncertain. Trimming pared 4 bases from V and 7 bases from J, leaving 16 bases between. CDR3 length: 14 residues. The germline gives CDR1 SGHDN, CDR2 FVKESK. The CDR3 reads CASSRLVAGDEAFF. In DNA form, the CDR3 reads TGTGCCAGCAGCCGTTTAGTCGCCGGGGATGAAGCTTTCTTT.

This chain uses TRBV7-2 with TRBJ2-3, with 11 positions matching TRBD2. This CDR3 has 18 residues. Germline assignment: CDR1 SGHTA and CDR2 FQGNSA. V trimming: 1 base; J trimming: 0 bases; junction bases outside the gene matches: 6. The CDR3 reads CASSLGLAGSSSTDTQYF. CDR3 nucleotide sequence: TGTGCCAGCAGCTTAGGACTAGCGGGAAGTTCTAGCACAGATACGCAGTATTTT. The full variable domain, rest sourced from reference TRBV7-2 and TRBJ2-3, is GAGVSQSPSNKVTEKGKDVELRCDPISGHTALYWYRQSLGQGLEFLIYFQGNSAPDKSGLPSDRFSAERTGGSVSTLTIQRTQQEDSAVYLCASSLGLAGSSSTDTQYFGPGTRLTVL.

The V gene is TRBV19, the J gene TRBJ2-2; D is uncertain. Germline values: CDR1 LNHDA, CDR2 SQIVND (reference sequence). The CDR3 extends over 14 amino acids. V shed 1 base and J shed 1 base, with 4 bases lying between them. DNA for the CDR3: TGTGCCAGTAGTATAGCCAGGAACACCGGGGAGCTGTTTTTT. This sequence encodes CASSIARNTGELFF.

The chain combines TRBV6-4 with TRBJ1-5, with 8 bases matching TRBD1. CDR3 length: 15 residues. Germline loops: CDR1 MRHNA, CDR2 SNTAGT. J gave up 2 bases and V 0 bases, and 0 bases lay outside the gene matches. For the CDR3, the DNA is TGTGCCAGCAGTGACTCGACAGGGGGCAATCAGCCCCAGCATTTT. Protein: CASSDSTGGNQPQHF.

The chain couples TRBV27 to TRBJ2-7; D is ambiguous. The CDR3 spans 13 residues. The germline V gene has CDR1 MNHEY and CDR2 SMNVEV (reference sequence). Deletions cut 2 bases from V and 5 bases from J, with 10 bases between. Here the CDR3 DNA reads TGTGCCAGCAGTTTAGTCGTTCACAACGAGCAGTACTTC. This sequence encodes CASSLVVHNEQYF.

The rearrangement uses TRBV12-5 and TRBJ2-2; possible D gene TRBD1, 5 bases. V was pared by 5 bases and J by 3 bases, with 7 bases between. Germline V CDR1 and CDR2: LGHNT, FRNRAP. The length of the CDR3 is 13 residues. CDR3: CASGRGYTGELFF. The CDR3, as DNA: TGTGCTAGTGGTAGGGGATACACCGGGGAGCTGTTTTTT.

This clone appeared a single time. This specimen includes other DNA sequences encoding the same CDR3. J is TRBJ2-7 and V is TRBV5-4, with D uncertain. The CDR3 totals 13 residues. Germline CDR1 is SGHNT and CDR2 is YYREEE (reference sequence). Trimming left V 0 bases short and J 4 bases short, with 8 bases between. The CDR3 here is CASSLVGGYEQYF. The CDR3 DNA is TGTGCCAGCAGCTTGGTTGGCGGATACGAGCAGTACTTC.

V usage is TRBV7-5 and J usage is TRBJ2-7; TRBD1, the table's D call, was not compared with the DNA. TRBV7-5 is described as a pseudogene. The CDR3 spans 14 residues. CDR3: CVRSGDRRHYEQYF. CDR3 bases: TGTGTCAGAAGCGGAGACAGGAGACACTACGAGCAGTACTTC.

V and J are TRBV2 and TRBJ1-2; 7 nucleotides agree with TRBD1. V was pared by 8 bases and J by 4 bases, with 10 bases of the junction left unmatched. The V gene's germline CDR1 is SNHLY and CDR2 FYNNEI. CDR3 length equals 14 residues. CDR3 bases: TGTGCCAGCGGGACCCAGGGGGAACCCTATGGCTACACCTTC. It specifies CASGTQGEPYGYTF.

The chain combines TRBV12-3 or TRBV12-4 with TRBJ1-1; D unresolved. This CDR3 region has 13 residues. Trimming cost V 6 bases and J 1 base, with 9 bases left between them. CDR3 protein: CASSLKPNTEAFF. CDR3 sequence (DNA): TGTGCCAGCAGCTTAAAGCCGAACACTGAAGCTTTCTTT.

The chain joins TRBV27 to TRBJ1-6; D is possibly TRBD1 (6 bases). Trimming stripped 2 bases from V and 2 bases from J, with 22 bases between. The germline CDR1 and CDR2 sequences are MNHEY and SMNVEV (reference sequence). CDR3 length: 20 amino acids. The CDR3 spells CASSLTGQSAGRTYNSPLHF. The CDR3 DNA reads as TGTGCCAGCAGTTTAACAGGACAGTCCGCGGGTAGGACCTATAATTCACCCCTCCACTTT.

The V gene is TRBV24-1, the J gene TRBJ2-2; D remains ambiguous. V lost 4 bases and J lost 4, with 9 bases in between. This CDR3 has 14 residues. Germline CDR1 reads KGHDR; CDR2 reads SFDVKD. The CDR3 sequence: CATSEALSTGELFF. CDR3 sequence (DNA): TGTGCCACCAGTGAAGCTCTCTCCACCGGGGAGCTGTTTTTT.

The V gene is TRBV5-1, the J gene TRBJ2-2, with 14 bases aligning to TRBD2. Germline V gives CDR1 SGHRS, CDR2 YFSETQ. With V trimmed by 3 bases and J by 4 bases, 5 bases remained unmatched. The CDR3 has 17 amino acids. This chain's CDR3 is CASSSGLAGGGTGELFF. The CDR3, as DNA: TGCGCCAGCAGCTCCGGACTAGCGGGAGGAGGCACCGGGGAGCTGTTTTTT.

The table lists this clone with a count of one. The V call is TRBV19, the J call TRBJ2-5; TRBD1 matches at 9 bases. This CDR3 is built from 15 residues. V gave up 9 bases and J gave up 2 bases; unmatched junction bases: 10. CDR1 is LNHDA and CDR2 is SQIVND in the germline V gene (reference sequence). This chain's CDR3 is CASTPRTGVQETQYF. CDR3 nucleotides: TGTGCCAGCACCCCCAGGACAGGGGTTCAAGAGACCCAGTACTTC.

The CDR3 loop is CASSLSQGAGETQYF. The DNA of the CDR3 is TGCGCCAGCAGCTTGAGCCAGGGGGCCGGGGAGACCCAGTACTTC. This rearrangement joins TRBV5-1 to TRBJ2-5; 8 nucleotides align to TRBD1. The CDR3 is 15 residues long. Germline V gene lookup returns CDR1 SGHRS and CDR2 YFSETQ. Losses at the gene ends were 1 base for V and 5 bases for J; bases not matched to a gene: 7. Looking up the rest from reference TRBV5-1 and TRBJ2-5 gives the full variable domain: KAGVTQTPRYLIKTRGQQVTLSCSPISGHRSVSWYQQTPGQGLQFLFEYFSETQRNKGNFPGRFSGRQFSNSRSEMNVSTLELGDSALYLCASSLSQGAGETQYFGPGTRLLVL.

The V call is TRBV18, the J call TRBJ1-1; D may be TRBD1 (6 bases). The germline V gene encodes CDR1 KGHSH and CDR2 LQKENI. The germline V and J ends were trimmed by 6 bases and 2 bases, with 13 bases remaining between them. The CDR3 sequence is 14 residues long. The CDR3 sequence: CASSPSTGNTEAFF. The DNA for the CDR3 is TGTGCCAGCTCCCCTTCGACAGGAAACACTGAAGCTTTCTTT.

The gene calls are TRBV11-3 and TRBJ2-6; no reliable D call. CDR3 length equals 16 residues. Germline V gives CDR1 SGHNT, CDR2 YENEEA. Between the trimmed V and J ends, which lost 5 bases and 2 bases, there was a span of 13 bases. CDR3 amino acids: CASSRPTGAGANVLTF. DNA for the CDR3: TGTGCCAGCAGCAGACCGACGGGTGCTGGGGCCAACGTCCTGACTTTC.

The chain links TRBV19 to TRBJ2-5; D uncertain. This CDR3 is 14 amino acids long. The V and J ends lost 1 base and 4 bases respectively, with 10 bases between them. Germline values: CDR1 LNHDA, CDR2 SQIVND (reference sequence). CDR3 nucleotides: TGTGCCAGTAGTATAGTGTTGGAGTCAGAGACCCAGTACTTC. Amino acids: CASSIVLESETQYF.